Listed here are 24 T cell receptor beta chains from one sample, sequenced in a study of vaccination effects on CD4 cells after COVID-19. No cognate antigen is known for these TCRs. TCRdb's table, derived via immunoSEQ multiplex PCR, lists solely in-frame clones and lacks some. The profile shows 45,000 or so clones, approximately 74% of them singletons. Having been cultured for around ten days, the cells underwent CD4+ T cell isolation. The source was CD4+ T cells from PBMCs cultured without peptide, collected before COVID-19 vaccination. These receptors originate from a human donor who had a prior SARS-CoV-2 infection.

This chain links TRBV7-2 with TRBJ1-5; D possibly corresponds to TRBD1 (6 bases). This CDR3 contains 15 residues. The V end lost 2 bases, the J end lost 4 bases, and 12 bases lay between the germline ends. Germline V gene lookup returns CDR1 SGHTA and CDR2 FQGNSA. The CDR3 region is CASSLRAGENQPQHF. The CDR3 nucleotides read TGTGCCAGCAGCTTAAGGGCAGGGGAAAATCAGCCCCAGCATTTT. The variable domain in full, with the rest retrieved from reference TRBV7-2 and TRBJ1-5, is GAGVSQSPSNKVTEKGKDVELRCDPISGHTALYWYRQSLGQGLEFLIYFQGNSAPDKSGLPSDRFSAERTGGSVSTLTIQRTQQEDSAVYLCASSLRAGENQPQHFGDGTRLSIL.

This clone was seen more than once but under ten times. The V call is TRBV2, the J call TRBJ2-3; TRBD2 might be the D (6 bases). V was trimmed by 4 bases and J by 1 base, leaving 12 bases between them. There are 15 residues in the CDR3. The V gene's germline CDR1 is SNHLY and CDR2 FYNNEI. The CDR3 protein is CASSGLAARTDTQYF. The CDR3 DNA sequence: TGTGCCAGCAGTGGCTTAGCGGCCCGCACAGATACGCAGTATTTT.

This chain connects TRBV6-5 to TRBJ2-7; TRBD1 is a possible D gene (7 bases). This CDR3 is 14 amino acids long. Between the trimmed V and J ends, which lost 6 bases and 4 bases, there was a span of 16 bases. From germline, CDR1 is MNHEY and CDR2 SVGAGI. Written as DNA, the CDR3 is TGTGCCAGCAGCCTGACAGGGAGGAGGTACGAGCAGTACTTC. The encoded protein is CASSLTGRRYEQYF.

The chain joins TRBV5-1 to TRBJ2-3, with D possibly TRBD1 on 6 matching bases. This CDR3 has 14 amino acids. Germline assignment: CDR1 SGHRS and CDR2 YFSETQ. V was clipped by 8 bases and J by 0 bases, with 13 bases between them. The CDR3 spells CASLRGGSTDTQYF. CDR3 nucleotide sequence: TGCGCCAGTCTTCGAGGGGGAAGCACAGATACGCAGTATTTT.

In its sample, this clone was seen a few times. This rearrangement joins TRBV6-6 to TRBJ1-2; D may be TRBD1 (5 bases). Germline CDR1 and CDR2: MNHNY and SVGAGI (reference sequence). Trimming removed 4 bases at V and 8 bases at J, with 20 bases between. This CDR3 region has 15 residues. CDR3 protein: CASSSSTKGTGGYTF. CDR3 coding DNA: TGTGCCAGCAGTTCCTCAACGAAGGGGACCGGGGGCTACACCTTC.

This rearrangement joins TRBV15 to TRBJ2-1, with TRBD2 matching over 7 bases. The V gene end was trimmed by 2 bases and the J gene end by 9 bases; junction bases not matched to a gene: 13. This CDR3 has 16 amino acids. Germline assignment: CDR1 LNHNV and CDR2 YYDKDF (reference sequence). The CDR3 here is CATSRLVSGAWGEQFF. In nucleotides, the CDR3 is TGTGCCACCAGCAGACTAGTAAGCGGGGCCTGGGGTGAGCAGTTCTTC.

V gene TRBV4-3 combines with J gene TRBJ2-1; D possibly corresponds to TRBD2 (6 bases). This CDR3 has 16 amino acids. CDR1 is LGHNA and CDR2 is YSLEER in the germline V gene. The V end lost 1 base, the J end lost 6 bases, and 16 bases lay between the germline ends. CDR3 nucleotides: TGCGCCAGCAGCCAAGGGGAGAGGCTAGCGAGCAATGAGCAGTTCTTC. Its protein is CASSQGERLASNEQFF.

This clone was seen only once. The genes are TRBV5-1 and TRBJ2-2, with 7 positions matching TRBD1. CDR1 and CDR2 from the germline V gene are SGHRS and YFSETQ. V lost 1 base, J lost 8 bases, and 5 bases stayed unmatched. This CDR3 has 14 amino acids. The DNA of the CDR3 is TGCGCCAGCAGCTTGCCAGGGGGTACGGGGGAGCTGTTTTTT. It codes for CASSLPGGTGELFF.

V and J are TRBV3-1 (or the pseudogene TRBV3-2) and TRBJ2-7, with 8 positions matching TRBD2. With V trimmed by 4 bases and J by 1 base, 6 bases remained unmatched. Germline CDR1 and CDR2: LGHDT and YNNKEL (reference sequence). The CDR3 is 15 residues long. This CDR3 reads CASSRYSGESYEQYF. The CDR3 DNA reads as TGTGCCAGCAGCCGCTATAGCGGGGAGTCCTACGAGCAGTACTTC.

The chain combines TRBV18 with TRBJ2-5; the D gene is possibly TRBD1 (6 bases). This CDR3 is 13 amino acids long. V gave up 3 bases and J gave up 5 bases, with 10 bases separating them. CDR1 KGHSH and CDR2 LQKENI come from the germline V gene. CDR3 sequence (DNA): TGTGCCAGCTCACCGCCCCAGGGGGAGACCCAGTACTTC. This gives the protein CASSPPQGETQYF.

The CDR3 region has the DNA TGTGCCAGCACTCTTTCCAGTTTTGACCTGTTTTTT. As protein: CASTLSSFDLFF. This chain uses TRBV21-1 with TRBJ1-4. TRBV21-1 is deemed a pseudogene. The CDR3 runs to 12 residues.

This clone was counted between two and nine times. Here the CDR3 reads CATRDPGQGNTGELFF. CDR3 bases: TGTGCCACCAGAGATCCGGGACAGGGGAACACCGGGGAGCTGTTTTTT. V and J are TRBV24-1 and TRBJ2-2; the match to TRBD1 covers 9 bases. The CDR3 is 16 amino acids. J was trimmed by 1 base and V by 7 bases; bases with no gene match: 6. Germline V gene sequence: CDR1 KGHDR, CDR2 SFDVKD.

The CDR3 DNA sequence: TGTGCCAGCAGCCCACTAACCGAAGAGACCCAGTACTTC. Its protein product is CASSPLTEETQYF. The V gene is TRBV7-2, the J gene TRBJ2-5; D gene uncertain. The V gene's germline CDR1 is SGHTA and CDR2 FQGNSA. Between the trimmed V and J ends, which lost 5 bases and 3 bases, there was a span of 10 bases. The CDR3 is 13 amino acids.

This clone was seen more than once but under ten times. The chain couples TRBV25-1 to TRBJ1-6; D gene ambiguous. CDR1 is MGHDK, CDR2 SYGVNS, per germline. Between the trimmed V and J ends, which lost 3 bases and 1 base, there was a span of 10 bases. The CDR3 covers 16 residues. The CDR3, as DNA: TGTGCCAGCAGTGAGTGGGCGTCTTCCTATAATTCACCCCTCCACTTT. This encodes CASSEWASSYNSPLHF.

The rearrangement joins TRBV2 to TRBJ1-3; D is unclear. Trimming removed 5 bases at V and 0 bases at J, with 11 bases between. This CDR3 spans 15 amino acids. Germline loops: CDR1 SNHLY, CDR2 FYNNEI. The CDR3 loop reads CASSNGPTSGNTIYF. DNA of the CDR3: TGTGCCAGCAGTAACGGGCCGACCTCTGGAAACACCATATATTTT.

The chain combines TRBV2 with TRBJ2-1; D may match TRBD1 or TRBD2 (5 bases each). V was trimmed by 7 bases and J by 2 bases, leaving 12 bases between them. Germline V gene data show CDR1 as SNHLY and CDR2 as FYNNEI. The CDR3 contains 14 residues. CDR3 in DNA: TGTGCCAGCACCCCCGGGACCACCTACAATGAGCAGTTCTTC. It codes for CASTPGTTYNEQFF.

The sample holds a few counts of this clone. This rearrangement joins TRBV9 to TRBJ2-1; maybe TRBD2 (7 bases). Trimming removed 7 bases from V and 9 bases from J, with 20 bases in between. Germline V CDR1 and CDR2: SGDLS, YYNGEE. The CDR3 totals 14 residues. The CDR3 reads CASSKGGDRFEQFF. In DNA, the CDR3 is TGTGCCAGCTCTAAAGGGGGGGACCGCTTTGAGCAGTTCTTC.

The rearrangement links TRBV24-1 to TRBJ1-1, with 8 bases matching TRBD1. Trimming removed 9 bases from V and 3 bases from J; junction bases left unmatched: 2. The germline gives CDR1 KGHDR, CDR2 SFDVKD. This CDR3 is built from 12 residues. The CDR3 here is CATATGDTEAFF. DNA for the CDR3: TGTGCCACCGCGACAGGGGACACTGAAGCTTTCTTT.

This clone was detected a few times. Additional DNA sequences in this sample encode the identical CDR3. The chain carries TRBV10-3 and TRBJ1-3; tentative D call: TRBD1 (5 bases). Trimming left V 6 bases short and J 0 bases short, with 6 bases between. Per the germline V gene, CDR1 is ENHRY and CDR2 is SYGVKD. The CDR3 consists of 13 residues. CDR3 DNA: TGTGCCATCAGAGACAGCTCTGGAAACACCATATATTTT. Translation: CAIRDSSGNTIYF.

V and J are TRBV10-3 and TRBJ1-1; 7 bases fit TRBD1. V was clipped by 10 bases and J by 1 base; unmatched bases: 9. From germline, CDR1 is ENHRY and CDR2 SYGVKD. The length of the CDR3 is 14 residues. The CDR3 sequence: CATTRQGWNTEAFF. CDR3 DNA: TGTGCCACAACAAGACAGGGTTGGAACACTGAAGCTTTCTTT.

The chain is built from TRBV18 and TRBJ2-7; D not certain. V lost 3 bases to trimming and J lost 3 bases, with 21 bases between them. CDR1 is KGHSH and CDR2 is LQKENI in the germline V gene. The CDR3 contains 17 residues. CDR3 bases: TGTGCCAGCTCACCTTCTCTGCCAGGCGCGATCTTCTACGAGCAGTACTTC. Protein sequence: CASSPSLPGAIFYEQYF.

This clone has just a few counts. The chain uses TRBV2 and TRBJ2-2, with D possibly being TRBD1 (5 bases). V lost 8 bases, J lost 4 bases, and 5 bases lay in between. The germline gives CDR1 SNHLY, CDR2 FYNNEI. The CDR3 contains 11 residues. CDR3 sequence (DNA): TGTGCCAGCCAGGGCACCGGGGAGCTGTTTTTT. Amino acids: CASQGTGELFF. Looking up the rest from reference TRBV2 and TRBJ2-2 gives the full variable domain: EPEVTQTPSHQVTQMGQEVILRCVPISNHLYFYWYRQILGQKVEFLVSFYNNEISEKSEIFDDQFSVERPDGSNFTLKIRSTKLEDSAMYFCASQGTGELFFGEGSRLTVL.

As to this clone: Distinct nucleotide sequences in the sample also encode this CDR3. The chain links TRBV19 to TRBJ1-2; no clear D. The CDR3 sequence is 14 residues long. CDR1 LNHDA and CDR2 SQIVND come from the germline V gene (reference sequence). Trimming pared 2 bases from V and 4 bases from J, leaving 11 bases between. CDR3 bases: TGTGCCAGTAGTATATCGGCGGGTGGCTATGGCTACACCTTC. Its protein product is CASSISAGGYGYTF.

The rearrangement links TRBV5-6 to TRBJ1-2; no firm D call. V was pared by 3 bases and J by 8 bases, with 11 bases between. The CDR3 consists of 12 residues. The germline V gene has CDR1 SGHDT and CDR2 YYEEEE. The DNA of the CDR3 is TGTGCCAGCAGCTCCCAGCCAGGAGGCTACACCTTC. The encoded protein is CASSSQPGGYTF. Looking up the rest from reference TRBV5-6 and TRBJ1-2 gives the full variable domain: DAGVTQSPTHLIKTRGQQVTLRCSPKSGHDTVSWYQQALGQGPQFIFQYYEEEERQRGNFPDRFSGHQFPNYSSELNVNALLLGDSALYLCASSSQPGGYTFGSGTRLTVV.